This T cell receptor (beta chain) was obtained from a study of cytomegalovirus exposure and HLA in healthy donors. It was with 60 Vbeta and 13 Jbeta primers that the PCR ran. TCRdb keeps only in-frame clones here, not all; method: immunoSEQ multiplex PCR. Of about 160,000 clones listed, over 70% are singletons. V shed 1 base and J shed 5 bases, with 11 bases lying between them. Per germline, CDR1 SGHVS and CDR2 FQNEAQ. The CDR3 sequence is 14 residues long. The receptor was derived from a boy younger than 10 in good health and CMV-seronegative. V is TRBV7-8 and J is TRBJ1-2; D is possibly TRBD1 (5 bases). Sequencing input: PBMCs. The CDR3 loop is CASSLGPQGYGYTF. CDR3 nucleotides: TGTGCCAGCAGCTTAGGGCCCCAGGGTTATGGCTACACCTTC. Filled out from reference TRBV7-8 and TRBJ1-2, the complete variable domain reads GAGVSQSPRYKVAKRGQDVALRCDPISGHVSLFWYQQALGQGPEFLTYFQNEAQLDKSGLPSDRFFAERPEGSVSTLKIQRTQQEDSAVYLCASSLGPQGYGYTFGSGTRLTVV.